What follows is one TCR beta chain and its context. As yet, its antigen is unknown. The germline V and J ends were trimmed by 3 bases and 1 base, with 17 bases remaining between them. This CDR3 comprises 17 residues. Per the germline V gene, CDR1 is KGHSH and CDR2 is LQKENI. TCRdb's copy holds only in-frame clones and misses some; the assay was immunoSEQ multiplex PCR. The sample holds approximately 140,000 clones, approximately 78% seen once. This sample is drawn from a study of T cell responses to AZD1222 COVID-19 vaccine. Regarding the study as a whole: Regions 160-218 and 743-854 held dominance among vaccine-associated CD4 TCRs, which spanned spike.

The V gene is TRBV18, the J gene TRBJ2-3, with a possible D match to TRBD1 (6 bases). The material was peripheral blood, obtained on day 0 of MenACWY control vaccination. The sequence was obtained from an adult in good health. CDR3 sequence reads: CASSPPNRARGTDTQYF. The CDR3, as DNA: TGTGCCAGCTCACCGCCTAACAGGGCTAGGGGCACAGATACGCAGTATTTT.